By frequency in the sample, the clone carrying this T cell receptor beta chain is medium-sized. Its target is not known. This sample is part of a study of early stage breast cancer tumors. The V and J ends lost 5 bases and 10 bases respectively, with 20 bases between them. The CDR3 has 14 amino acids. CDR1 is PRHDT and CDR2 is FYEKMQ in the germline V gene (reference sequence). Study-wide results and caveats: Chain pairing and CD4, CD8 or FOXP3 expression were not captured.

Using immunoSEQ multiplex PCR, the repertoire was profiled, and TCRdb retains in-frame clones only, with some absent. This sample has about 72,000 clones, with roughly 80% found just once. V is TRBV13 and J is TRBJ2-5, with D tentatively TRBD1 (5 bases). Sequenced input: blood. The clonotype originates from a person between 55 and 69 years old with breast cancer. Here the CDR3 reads CASSRTSTWGSQYF. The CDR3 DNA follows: TGTGCCAGCAGCCGGACATCGACTTGGGGTAGCCAGTACTTC. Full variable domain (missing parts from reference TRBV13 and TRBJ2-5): AAGVIQSPRHLIKEKRETATLKCYPIPRHDTVYWYQQGPGQDPQFLISFYEKMQSDKGSIPDRFSAQQFSDYHSELNMSSLELGDSALYFCASSRTSTWGSQYFGPGTRLLVL.